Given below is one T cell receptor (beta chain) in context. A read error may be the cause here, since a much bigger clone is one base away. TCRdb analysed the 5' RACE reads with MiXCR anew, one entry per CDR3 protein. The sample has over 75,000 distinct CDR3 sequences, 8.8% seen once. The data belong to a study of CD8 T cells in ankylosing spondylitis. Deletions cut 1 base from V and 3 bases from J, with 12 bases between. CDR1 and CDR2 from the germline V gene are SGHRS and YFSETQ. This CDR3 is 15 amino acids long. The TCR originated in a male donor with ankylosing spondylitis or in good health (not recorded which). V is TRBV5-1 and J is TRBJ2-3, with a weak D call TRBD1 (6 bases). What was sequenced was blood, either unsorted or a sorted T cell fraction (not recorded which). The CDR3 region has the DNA TGCGCCAGCAGCTTGAGCAGGGGTGATACAGATACGCAGTATTTT. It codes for CASSLSRGDTDTQYF.